This entry concerns a single T cell receptor (beta chain). This clonotype showed up just a few times. This receptor's antigen is unknown. No clone much larger than this one lies a single base away; base qualities are absent. The data derive from a study of regulatory T cells in long-lasting Graves disease (dated by TCRdb to the early 2020s). For context, the study as a whole: Antithyroid drugs had been taken for less than 3 months by newly diagnosed Graves' disease patients. Patients with persistent Graves' disease were compared with patients with newly diagnosed Graves' disease using TCR sequencing and RNA sequencing of peripheral blood. The study was registered as a clinical trial and conducted in China. A total of some 35 samples underwent TCR sequencing, from roughly 13 patients with persistent Graves' disease and roughly 20 patients with newly diagnosed Graves' disease. Overall study results and their limits: Compared with newly diagnosed patients, patients with persistent Graves' disease had lower TCR Shannon entropy and fewer highly expanded clones, which suggests clonal expansion. Peripheral blood alone was examined, since thyroid tissue, which constituted the primary lesion, could not be accessed. Patients with persistent disease shared more public clonotypes (about 2,900) than newly diagnosed patients did (roughly 970). TRBV28, TRBJ1-2 and TRBJ2-5 were preferentially used in persistent disease, while TRBV20-1 and TRBJ2-1 were favored in newly diagnosed disease. Sequencing and analysis were restricted to the TCR beta chain. The small sample size was acknowledged by the authors as a limitation that may reduce accuracy.

Receptors were amplified or captured by multiplex PCR. The run used an Illumina HiSeq 4000. To build TCR beta libraries, CDR3 regions were amplified by Arm-PCR using iRepertoire HTBI primers. Gel purification was performed on PCR products prior to sequencing. The study's processing was this. Across samples, roughly 60 TRBV and approximately 15 TRBJ segments were identified and used for gene usage analysis of CDR3 amino acid clonotypes. Filtered high-quality paired reads were merged into contigs using COPE and FqMerger. Contigs were aligned with BLAST to IMGT TRBV, TRBD and TRBJ reference genes, and CDR3 was defined per IMGT. Any clonotype with a frequency above 0.1% was classified as a highly expanded clone. Shannon entropy served as the measure of repertoire diversity, while the Gini coefficient captured V-J evenness. Clonotypes shared by more than one individual were considered public. TCRdb reanalyzed the raw reads on its own, using fastp at Q25 for trimming and MiXCR for clone calling, and kept in-frame beta chains. Rows are combined by CDR3 protein, so each entry shows the most common genes and DNA. What appears here as the V and J calls and clone size reflects TCRdb's work, not the paper's. Across this sample there are some 460,000 distinct CDR3 sequences, with around 16% seen only once. The ten largest clones capture about 12% of the sample.

Trimming costs V 3 bases and J 0 bases, and their ends lie 7 bases apart. The germline V gene yields SGDLS for CDR1 and YYNGEE for CDR2. The CDR3 contains 13 residues, cysteine and phenylalanine counted. Only the CDR3 DNA stays, 39 bases, in frame from base 1. This specimen's time point label, interpreted: newly diagnosed GD, antithyroid drugs for less than 3 months. For both TCR sequencing and RNA sequencing, RNA was extracted from PBMCs in TRIzol. The diagnosis of Graves' disease was made according to American Thyroid Association guidelines. Patients were recruited from an endocrinology department in Xi'an, China. Each patient gave 7.5 to 10 milliliters of peripheral blood, collected in an EDTA anticoagulant tube. Ficoll Paque Plus density gradient separation was used to isolate PBMCs, and no further T cell sorting was done. RNA quality was checked with an Agilent 2100 Bioanalyzer and agarose gel, and concentration with a NanoDrop 2000.

The same sample was also studied in work on T cells in Graves' hyperthyroidism and ophthalmopathy. The other study reports the following: Graves' hyperthyroidism was defined as stable when no progression to ophthalmopathy occurred over 18 months of follow-up. Hyperthyroidism patients were newly diagnosed, had a disease duration of under 2 months, and were aged 18 to 65 years. Exclusion was applied to patients with uncontrolled infections, other autoimmune diseases, pregnancy or lactation. Diagnoses were based on clinical symptoms, serum thyroxine and TRAb, thyroid ultrasound and orbital computed tomography. For the first round of RT-PCR on the TCR CDR3, the HTBI primer set was used together with the Qiagen OneStep RT-PCR kit. Blood samples also contained most of the expanded thyroid clonotypes (frequency above 0.001), which suggests that blood repertoires may reflect thyroid immune responses. A model built on a 13 V-J signature distinguished ophthalmopathy from stable hyperthyroidism, reaching over 85% sensitivity and 81.08% specificity in cross-validation and 80%/75% in testing. During validation, the model predicted progression to ophthalmopathy a median of about 6.5 months ahead of onset, with around 71% sensitivity and 72% to 85% specificity. To identify distinguishing TCR V-J signatures, a discovery cohort of around 98 patients was used, comprising 43 with Graves' ophthalmopathy and approximately 57 with stable Graves' hyperthyroidism. Prospective prediction of ophthalmopathy was tested in an independent validation cohort consisting of 18 hyperthyroidism patients and some 15 patients who later progressed to ophthalmopathy. The approximately 100 discovery patients were divided at random into training and test sets in a 7:3 ratio. In about 6 Graves' hyperthyroidism patients, the study also compared T-cell repertoires from thyroid tissue with T-cell repertoires from blood. After blood sampling, hyperthyroidism patients were treated with methimazole at a starting dose of 30 mg daily, and ophthalmopathy patients were treated with high-dose intravenous methylprednisolone. Libraries were constructed in a second round of multiplex PCR, after which size selection and purification were performed. Sequencing of the libraries was done on an Illumina HiSeq2000 using paired-end 100 bp reads. SOAPnuke was used to process the raw data, removing reads that contained adapters or uncalled bases, had a mean Phred below 15, or lacked an exact match to the constant primer or identifier. High-quality paired reads were merged with COPE v1.2.5, and unique nucleotide sequences were defined as clonotypes. Clonotypes were aligned to IMGT TRBV, TRBD and TRBJ reference segments using MiTCR v1.1. The analysis was restricted to V-J combinations with a frequency above 0.0001, which together covered around 99% of the repertoires. The TCS score was defined as the ratio of F50 (clonal expansion) to E x V (chaos), calculated using BLOSUM62-based TCRdist between CDR3 peptides within each V-J. Welch's t-statistics and random forest reduced around 520 V-J features to fewer than 15, which were used in a naive Bayes classifier (R e1071). Sample size was not statistically predetermined, and blinding of investigators to group allocation was not performed. TCR Vbeta CDR3 sequencing of fewer than 150 peripheral blood samples (more than 40 ophthalmopathy, 75 hyperthyroidism and around 17 progressor patients) is reported in the paper.

The TCR comes from a man aged 35-49 years with Graves disease. Donor details come from another sample of the same person, matched by shared clones. The sample consisted of peripheral blood mononuclear cells (PBMCs), taken at new diagnosis, from a patient treated with antithyroid drugs. This sequence uses TRBV9 and TRBJ2-7; the D gene is unclear. The sequence in DNA is TGTGCCAGCAGCGAACAAGACTCCTACGAGCAGTACTTC. Translated, it gives CASSEQDSYEQYF.